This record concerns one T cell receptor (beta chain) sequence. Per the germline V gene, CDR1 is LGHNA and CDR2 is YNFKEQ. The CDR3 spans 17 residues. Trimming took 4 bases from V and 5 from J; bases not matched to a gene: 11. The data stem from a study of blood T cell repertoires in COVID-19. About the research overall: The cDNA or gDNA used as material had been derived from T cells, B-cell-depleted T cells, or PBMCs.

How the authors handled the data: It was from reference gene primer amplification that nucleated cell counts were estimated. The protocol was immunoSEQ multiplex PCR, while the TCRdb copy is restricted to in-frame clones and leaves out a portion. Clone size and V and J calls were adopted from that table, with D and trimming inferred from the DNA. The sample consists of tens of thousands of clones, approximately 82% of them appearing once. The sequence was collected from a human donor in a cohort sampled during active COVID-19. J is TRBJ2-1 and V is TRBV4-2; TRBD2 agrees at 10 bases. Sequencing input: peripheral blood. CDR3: CASSLNPGTSANNEQFF. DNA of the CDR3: TGTGCCAGCAGCCTCAACCCCGGGACTAGCGCAAACAATGAGCAGTTCTTC.